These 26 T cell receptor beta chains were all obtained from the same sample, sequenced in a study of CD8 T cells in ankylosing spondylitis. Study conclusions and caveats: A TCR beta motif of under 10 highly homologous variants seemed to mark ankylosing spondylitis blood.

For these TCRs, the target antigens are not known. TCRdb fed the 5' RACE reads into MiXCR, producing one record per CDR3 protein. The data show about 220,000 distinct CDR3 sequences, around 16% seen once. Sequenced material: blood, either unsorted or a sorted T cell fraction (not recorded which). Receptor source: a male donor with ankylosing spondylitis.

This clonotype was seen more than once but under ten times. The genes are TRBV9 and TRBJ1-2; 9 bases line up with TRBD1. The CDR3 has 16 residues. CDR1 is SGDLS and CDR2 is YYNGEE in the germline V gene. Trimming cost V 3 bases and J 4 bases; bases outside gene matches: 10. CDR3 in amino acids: CASSAGTGPTSYGYTF. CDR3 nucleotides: TGTGCCAGCAGCGCCGGGACAGGGCCGACTAGCTATGGCTACACCTTC.

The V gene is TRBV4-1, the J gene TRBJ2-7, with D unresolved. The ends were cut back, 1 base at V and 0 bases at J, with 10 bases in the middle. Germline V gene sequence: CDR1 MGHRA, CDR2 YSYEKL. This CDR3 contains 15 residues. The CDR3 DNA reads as TGCGCCAGCAGCCAAGTTACAGAGAGCTCCTACGAGCAGTACTTC. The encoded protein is CASSQVTESSYEQYF.

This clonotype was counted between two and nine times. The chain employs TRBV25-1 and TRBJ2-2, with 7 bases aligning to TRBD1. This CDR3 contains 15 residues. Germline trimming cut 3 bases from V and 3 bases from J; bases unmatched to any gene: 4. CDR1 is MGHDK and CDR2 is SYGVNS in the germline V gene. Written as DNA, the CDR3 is TGTGCCAGCAGTGACGGTACAGGGGACACCGGGGAGCTGTTTTTT. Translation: CASSDGTGDTGELFF.

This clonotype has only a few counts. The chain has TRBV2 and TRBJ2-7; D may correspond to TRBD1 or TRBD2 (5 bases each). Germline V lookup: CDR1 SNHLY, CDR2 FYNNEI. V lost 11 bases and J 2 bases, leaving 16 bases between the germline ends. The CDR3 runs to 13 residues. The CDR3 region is CACEGKGPYEQYF. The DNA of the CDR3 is TGTGCCTGCGAGGGGAAAGGGCCCTACGAGCAGTACTTC.

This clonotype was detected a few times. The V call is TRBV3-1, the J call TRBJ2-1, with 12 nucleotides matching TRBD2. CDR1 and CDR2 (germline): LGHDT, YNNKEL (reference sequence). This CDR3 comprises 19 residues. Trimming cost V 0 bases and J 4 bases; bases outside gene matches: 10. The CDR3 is CASSQEGLAGGRGYNEQFF. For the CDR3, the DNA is TGTGCCAGCAGCCAAGAAGGCCTAGCGGGGGGGCGAGGTTACAATGAGCAGTTCTTC.

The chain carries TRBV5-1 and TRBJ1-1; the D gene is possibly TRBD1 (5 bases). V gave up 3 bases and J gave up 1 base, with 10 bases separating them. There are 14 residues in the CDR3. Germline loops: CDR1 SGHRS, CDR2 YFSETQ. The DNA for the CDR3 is TGCGCCAGCAGCTCCGCGGGGGAGAACACTGAAGCTTTCTTT. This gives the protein CASSSAGENTEAFF.

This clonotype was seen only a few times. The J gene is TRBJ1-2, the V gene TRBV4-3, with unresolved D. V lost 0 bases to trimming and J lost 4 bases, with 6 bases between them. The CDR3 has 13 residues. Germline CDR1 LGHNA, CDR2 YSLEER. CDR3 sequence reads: CASSQDKGYGYTF. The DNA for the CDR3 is TGCGCCAGCAGCCAAGATAAGGGCTATGGCTACACCTTC.

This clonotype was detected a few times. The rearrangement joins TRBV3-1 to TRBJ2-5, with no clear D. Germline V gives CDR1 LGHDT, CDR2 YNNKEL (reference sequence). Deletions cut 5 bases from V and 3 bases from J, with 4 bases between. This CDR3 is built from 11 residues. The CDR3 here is CASSTKETQYF. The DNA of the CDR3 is TGTGCCAGCAGCACCAAAGAGACCCAGTACTTC.

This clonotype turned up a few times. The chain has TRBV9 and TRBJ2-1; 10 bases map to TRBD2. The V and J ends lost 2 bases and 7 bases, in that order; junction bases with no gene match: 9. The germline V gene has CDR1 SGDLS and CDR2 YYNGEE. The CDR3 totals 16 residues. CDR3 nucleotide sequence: TGTGCCAGCAGCGTCTCTAGCGGGGGCCTCGGGAATGAGCAGTTCTTC. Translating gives CASSVSSGGLGNEQFF. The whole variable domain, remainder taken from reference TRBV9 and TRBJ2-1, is DSGVTQTPKHLITATGQRVTLRCSPRSGDLSVYWYQQSLDQGLQFLIQYYNGEERAKGNILERFSAQQFPDLHSELNLSSLELGDSALYFCASSVSSGGLGNEQFFGPGTRLTVL.

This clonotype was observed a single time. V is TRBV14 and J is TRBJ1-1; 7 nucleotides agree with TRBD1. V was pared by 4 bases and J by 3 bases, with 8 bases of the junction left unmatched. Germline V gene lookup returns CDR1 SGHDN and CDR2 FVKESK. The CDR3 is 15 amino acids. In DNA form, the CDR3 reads TGTGCCAGCAGCCTTACAGGGGATCCGGACACTGAAGCTTTCTTT. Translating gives CASSLTGDPDTEAFF. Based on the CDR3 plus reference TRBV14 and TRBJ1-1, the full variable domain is EAGVTQFPSHSVIEKGQTVTLRCDPISGHDNLYWYRRVMGKEIKFLLHFVKESKQDESGMPNNRFLAERTGGTYSTLKVQPAELEDSGVYFCASSLTGDPDTEAFFGQGTRLTVV.

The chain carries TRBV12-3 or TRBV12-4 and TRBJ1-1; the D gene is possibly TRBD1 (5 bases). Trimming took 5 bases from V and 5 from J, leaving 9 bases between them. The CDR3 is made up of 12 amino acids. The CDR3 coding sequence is TGTGCCAGCAGTAATGGGGGGACTGAAGCTTTCTTT. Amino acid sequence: CASSNGGTEAFF.

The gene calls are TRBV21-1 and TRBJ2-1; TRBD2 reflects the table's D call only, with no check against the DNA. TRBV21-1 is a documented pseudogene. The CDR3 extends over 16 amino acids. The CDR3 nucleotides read TGTGCCAGCAGCAAAGGCGGGGGGGCCTCCTACAATGAGCAGTTCTTC. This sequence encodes CASSKGGGASYNEQFF.

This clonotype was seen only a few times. DNA of the CDR3: TGTGCCAGCAGCTTCGGGCAACTGAACACCGGGGAGCTGTTTTTT. This gives the protein CASSFGQLNTGELFF. The chain recombines TRBV7-8 with TRBJ2-2; D is unresolved. The CDR3 runs 15 residues. V lost 3 bases, J lost 1 base, and 9 bases lay in between. Germline CDR1 SGHVS, CDR2 FQNEAQ.

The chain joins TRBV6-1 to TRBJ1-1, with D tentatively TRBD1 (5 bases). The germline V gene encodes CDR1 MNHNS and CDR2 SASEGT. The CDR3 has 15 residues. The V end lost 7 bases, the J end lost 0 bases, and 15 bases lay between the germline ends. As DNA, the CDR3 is TGTGCCAGCACCTCCCAACAGGTAATGAACACTGAAGCTTTCTTT. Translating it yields CASTSQQVMNTEAFF.

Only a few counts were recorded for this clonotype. The chain's CDR3 is CATSRDRGAGQPQHF. CDR3 in DNA: TGTGCCACCAGCAGAGATCGGGGGGCTGGTCAGCCCCAGCATTTT. The V call is TRBV15, the J call TRBJ1-5; a possible D gene is TRBD1 (6 bases). Trimming left V 0 bases short and J 6 bases short, with 12 bases between. The length of the CDR3 is 15 residues. Germline V gene data show CDR1 as LNHNV and CDR2 as YYDKDF (reference sequence).

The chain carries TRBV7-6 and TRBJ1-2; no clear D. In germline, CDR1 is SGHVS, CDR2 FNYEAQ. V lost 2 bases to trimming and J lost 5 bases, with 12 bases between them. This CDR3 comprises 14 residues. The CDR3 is CASSLRASGYGYTF. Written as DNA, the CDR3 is TGTGCCAGCAGCTTAAGGGCATCTGGATATGGCTACACCTTC.

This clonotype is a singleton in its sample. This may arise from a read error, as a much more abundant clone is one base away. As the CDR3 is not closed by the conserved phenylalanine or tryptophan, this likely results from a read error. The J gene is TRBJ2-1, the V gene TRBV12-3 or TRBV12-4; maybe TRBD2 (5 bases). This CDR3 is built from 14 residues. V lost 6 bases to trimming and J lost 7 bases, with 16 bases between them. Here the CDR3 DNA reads TGTGCCAGCAGCCCGACTGACACGGGGAATGAGCAGTTCTCC. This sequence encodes CASSPTDTGNEQFS.

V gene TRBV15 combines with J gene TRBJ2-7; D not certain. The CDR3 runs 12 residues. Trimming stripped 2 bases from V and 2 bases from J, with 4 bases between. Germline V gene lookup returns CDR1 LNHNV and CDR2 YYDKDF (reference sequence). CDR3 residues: CATSRSAYEQYF. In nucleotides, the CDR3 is TGTGCCACCAGCAGATCCGCCTACGAGCAGTACTTC.

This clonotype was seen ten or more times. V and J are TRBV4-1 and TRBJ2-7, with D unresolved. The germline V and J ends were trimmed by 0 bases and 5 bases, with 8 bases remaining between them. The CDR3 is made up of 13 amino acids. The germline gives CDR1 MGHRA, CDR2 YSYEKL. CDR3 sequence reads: CASSQEKVDEQYF. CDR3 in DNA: TGCGCCAGCAGCCAAGAGAAGGTGGACGAGCAGTACTTC.

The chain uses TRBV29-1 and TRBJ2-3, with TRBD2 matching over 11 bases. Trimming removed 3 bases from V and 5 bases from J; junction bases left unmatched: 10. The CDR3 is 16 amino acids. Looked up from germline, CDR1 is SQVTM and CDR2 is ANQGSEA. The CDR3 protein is CSVEIAGGPVLDTQYF. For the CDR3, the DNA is TGCAGCGTTGAGATAGCGGGGGGGCCGGTGCTAGATACGCAGTATTTT.

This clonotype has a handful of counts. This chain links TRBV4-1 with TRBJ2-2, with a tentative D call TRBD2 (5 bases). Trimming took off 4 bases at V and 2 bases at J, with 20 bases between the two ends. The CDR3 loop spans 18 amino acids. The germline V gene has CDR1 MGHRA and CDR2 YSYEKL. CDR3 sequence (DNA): TGCGCCAGCAGCCCATGGATAGCGCGGGCAGGAAACACCGGGGAGCTGTTTTTT. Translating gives CASSPWIARAGNTGELFF.

CDR3 sequence: CASSVDRENTEAFF. CDR3 bases: TGTGCCAGCAGCGTCGACAGGGAAAACACTGAAGCTTTCTTT. This chain uses TRBV4-2 with TRBJ1-1; 7 bases agree with TRBD1. Germline lookup yields CDR1 LGHNA and CDR2 YNFKEQ. Trimming cost V 5 bases and J 2 bases; bases outside gene matches: 5. The CDR3 is 14 amino acids.

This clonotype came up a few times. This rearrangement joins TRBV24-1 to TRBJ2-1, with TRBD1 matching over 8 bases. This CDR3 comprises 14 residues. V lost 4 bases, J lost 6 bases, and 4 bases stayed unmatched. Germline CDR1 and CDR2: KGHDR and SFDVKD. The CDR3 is CATSEPGTGNEQFF. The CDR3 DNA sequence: TGTGCCACCAGTGAACCCGGGACAGGCAATGAGCAGTTCTTC.

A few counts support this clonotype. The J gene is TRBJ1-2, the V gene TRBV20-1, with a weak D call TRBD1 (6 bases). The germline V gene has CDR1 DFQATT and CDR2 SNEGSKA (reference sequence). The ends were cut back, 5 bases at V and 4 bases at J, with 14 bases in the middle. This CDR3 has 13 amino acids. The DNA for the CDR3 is TGCAGTGCTCCAGACAGGTATAGCTATGGCTACACCTTC. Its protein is CSAPDRYSYGYTF.

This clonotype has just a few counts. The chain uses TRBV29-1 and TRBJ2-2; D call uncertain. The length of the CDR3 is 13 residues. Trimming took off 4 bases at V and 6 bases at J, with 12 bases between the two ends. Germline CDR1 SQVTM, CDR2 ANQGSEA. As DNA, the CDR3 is TGCAGCGTTGGGCCCCTCGTAGCCGGGGAGCTGTTTTTT. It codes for CSVGPLVAGELFF.

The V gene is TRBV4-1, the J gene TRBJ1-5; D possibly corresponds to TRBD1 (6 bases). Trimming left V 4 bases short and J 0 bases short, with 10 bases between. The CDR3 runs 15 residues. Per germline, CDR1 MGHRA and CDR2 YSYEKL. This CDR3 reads CASSLGTFSNQPQHF. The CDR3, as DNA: TGCGCCAGCAGCCTGGGGACATTTAGCAATCAGCCCCAGCATTTT.